This T cell receptor beta chain was sequenced during a study of vaccination and CD4 T cells after COVID-19. The Oncomine TCR Beta short-read assay generated sequence data from the DNA of cultured CD4+ T cells. Genomic DNA was isolated from CD4+ T cells that had been cultured. TCRdb fed the PCR reads into MiXCR, producing one record per CDR3 protein. The sample yields around 9,700 distinct CDR3 sequences, 30% to 35% seen once. Treatment defined: roughly 10-day PBMC culture with coronavirus spike peptide pools or control peptides (ViraFEST assay). CD4+ T lymphocytes from the unexposed donor were collected before the COVID-19 pandemic (2011-2018). ViraFEST used peptide pools to expand antigen-specific T cells before TCR sequencing. Comment on this clonotype: Its antigen is not known.

Trimming pared 1 base from V and 3 bases from J, leaving 6 bases between. The CDR3 is 13 residues long. Germline CDR1 is WSHSY and CDR2 is SAAADI. This chain connects TRBV10-2 to TRBJ1-1, with a possible D match to TRBD1 (6 bases). The source material was CD4+ T cells from blood, cultured in vitro. The clonotype was recovered from a human donor in good health. The CDR3 loop is CASSEYRDTEAFF. In DNA, the CDR3 is TGCGCCAGCAGTGAGTACAGGGACACTGAAGCTTTCTTT.